Following are 9 T cell receptor beta chains from one sample sequenced in a study of OX40 agonist ivuxolimab in advanced cancers. Profiling relied on immunoSEQ multiplex PCR, and the TCRdb table lists in-frame clones only, not all of them. The data contain around 20,000 clones, 80% to 95% of them seen just once; the ten biggest clones take up 49%. The sample was CD4+ or CD8+ T cells sorted from blood, taken in a trial of the OX40 agonist ivuxolimab. Receptor source: an adult with an advanced solid tumor such as melanoma, head and neck, liver or kidney cancer.

This chain joins TRBV7-3 and TRBJ2-2, with 8 bases aligning to TRBD1. V shed 5 bases and J 5 bases; nucleotides not matched to a gene: 7. This CDR3 comprises 15 residues. Germline V gene sequence: CDR1 SGHTA, CDR2 FQGTGA. The CDR3 region is CASSVQGALTGELFF. The DNA of the CDR3 is TGTGCCAGCAGCGTTCAGGGGGCGCTTACCGGGGAGCTGTTTTTT.

The genes are TRBV6-1 and TRBJ2-7, with TRBD1 matching over 9 bases. The V gene end was trimmed by 7 bases and the J gene end by 3 bases; junction bases not matched to a gene: 7. Germline V lookup: CDR1 MNHNS, CDR2 SASEGT. The CDR3 sequence is 14 residues long. Here the CDR3 DNA reads TGTGCCAGCACTCTGGACAGGGGACTCTACGAGCAGTACTTC. Its protein product is CASTLDRGLYEQYF.

J is TRBJ2-1 and V is TRBV6-5, with D maybe TRBD2 (6 bases). V lost 6 bases and J 7 bases, leaving 16 bases between the germline ends. Germline CDR1 and CDR2: MNHEY and SVGAGI. This CDR3 comprises 14 residues. The CDR3 here is CASRHLGTLNEQFF. The DNA for the CDR3 is TGTGCCAGCAGACACTTGGGGACTTTGAATGAGCAGTTCTTC.

The rearrangement uses TRBV7-8 and TRBJ1-5, with D tentatively TRBD1 (6 bases). This CDR3 spans 15 amino acids. V was cut by 5 bases and J by 1 base, with 12 bases left in between. CDR1 SGHVS and CDR2 FQNEAQ come from the germline V gene. CDR3 amino acids: CASSHLGASNQPQHF. In DNA, the CDR3 is TGTGCCAGCAGCCATCTGGGGGCAAGCAATCAGCCCCAGCATTTT.

This clone was seen a handful of times. The CDR3 region is CASSFPLLGNTGELFF. In DNA, the CDR3 is TGTGCCAGCAGCTTCCCGCTCCTCGGGAACACCGGGGAGCTGTTTTTT. The chain recombines TRBV7-2 with TRBJ2-2; D unclear. With 3 bases removed from V and 1 base from J, the gap between germline ends came to 12 bases. The CDR3 totals 16 residues. Germline CDR1 SGHTA, CDR2 FQGNSA.

This chain uses TRBV9 with TRBJ2-6; D not resolved. This CDR3 comprises 18 residues. V lost 3 bases and J 4 bases, leaving 20 bases between the germline ends. From germline, CDR1 is SGDLS and CDR2 YYNGEE. The CDR3 is CASSDFSGPGPGANVLTF. The CDR3 DNA reads TGTGCCAGCAGCGATTTCTCCGGGCCCGGCCCCGGGGCCAACGTCCTGACTTTC.

The chain employs TRBV11-3 and TRBJ2-1; D not certain. The V gene lost 1 base and the J gene lost 7 bases, with 5 bases spanning the gap. Germline V gene data show CDR1 as SGHNT and CDR2 as YENEEA. The CDR3 loop spans 12 amino acids. The CDR3: CASSLVRNEQFF. In DNA form, the CDR3 reads TGTGCCAGCAGCTTAGTCAGGAATGAGCAGTTCTTC. The variable domain in full, completed from reference TRBV11-3 and TRBJ2-1, reads EAGVVQSPRYKIIEKKQPVAFWCNPISGHNTLYWYLQNLGQGPELLIRYENEEAVDDSQLPKDRFSAERLKGVDSTLKIQPAELGDSAVYLCASSLVRNEQFFGPGTRLTVL.

J is TRBJ2-1 and V is TRBV27; 8 bases line up with TRBD2. Germline V gene data show CDR1 as MNHEY and CDR2 as SMNVEV (reference sequence). With V trimmed by 4 bases and J by 3 bases, 5 bases remained unmatched. This CDR3 region has 15 residues. CDR3 nucleotide sequence: TGTGCCAGCAGTTATTCGGGAGGGGTCTACAATGAGCAGTTCTTC. It yields the protein CASSYSGGVYNEQFF.

The genes are TRBV19 and TRBJ2-3; D unclear. V was clipped by 3 bases and J by 5 bases, with 12 bases between them. This CDR3 comprises 14 residues. The germline CDR1 and CDR2 sequences are LNHDA and SQIVND (reference sequence). The CDR3 here is CASSIRSPGDTQYF. As DNA, the CDR3 is TGTGCCAGTAGTATCCGGAGTCCTGGAGATACGCAGTATTTT.